This T cell receptor (beta chain) was documented in a study of identical twins. The table lists this clonotype with a few counts. TCRdb passed the 5' RACE reads through MiXCR, listing each CDR3 protein once. The table includes 470,000 or so distinct CDR3 sequences, about 24% detected once. V was shortened by 8 bases and J by 3 bases, with 14 bases between the two germline ends. This CDR3 is built from 13 residues. The same specimen was also included in a second study, on T cells expressing NK-cell markers. That source notes: In several donors, dominant NKG2C+ clonotypes were roughly 1.0-7.0% of CD8+ T cells.

The chain recombines TRBV12-3 or TRBV12-4 with TRBJ2-7; D may be TRBD2 (7 bases). This clonotype was obtained from a woman under 30 in good health. Sequences were obtained from CD4+ T cells sorted from blood. The CDR3 here is CASSGGRNYEQYF. CDR3 bases: TGTGCCAGCTCCGGGGGGCGGAACTACGAGCAGTACTTC.